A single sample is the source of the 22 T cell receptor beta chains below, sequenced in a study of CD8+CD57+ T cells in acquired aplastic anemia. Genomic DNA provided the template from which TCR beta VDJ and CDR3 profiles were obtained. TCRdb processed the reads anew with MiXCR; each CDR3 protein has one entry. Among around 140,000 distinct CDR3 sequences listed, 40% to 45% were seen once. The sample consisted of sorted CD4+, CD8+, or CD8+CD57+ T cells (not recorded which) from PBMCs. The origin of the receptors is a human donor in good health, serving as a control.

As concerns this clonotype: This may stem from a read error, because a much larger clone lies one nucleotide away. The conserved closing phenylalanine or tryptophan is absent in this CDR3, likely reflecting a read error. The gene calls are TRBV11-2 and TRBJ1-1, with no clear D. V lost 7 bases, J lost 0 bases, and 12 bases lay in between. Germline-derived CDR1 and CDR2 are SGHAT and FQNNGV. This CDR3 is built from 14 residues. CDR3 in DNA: TGTGCCAGCACCCAGTCGCAGCTGAACACTGAAGCTTTCTCT. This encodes CASTQSQLNTEAFS.

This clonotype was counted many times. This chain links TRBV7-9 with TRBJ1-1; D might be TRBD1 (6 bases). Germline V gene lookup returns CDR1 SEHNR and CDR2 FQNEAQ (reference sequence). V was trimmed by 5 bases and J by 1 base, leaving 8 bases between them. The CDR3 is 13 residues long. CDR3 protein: CASSGQPNTEAFF. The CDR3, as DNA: TGTGCCAGCAGCGGACAGCCGAACACTGAAGCTTTCTTT.

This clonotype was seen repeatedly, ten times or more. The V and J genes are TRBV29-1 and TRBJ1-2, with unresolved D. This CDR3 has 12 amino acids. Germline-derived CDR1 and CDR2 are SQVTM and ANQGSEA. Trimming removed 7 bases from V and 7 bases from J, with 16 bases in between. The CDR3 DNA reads TGCAGCGCCCTGACACGGAACGGTGGCTACACCTTC. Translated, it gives CSALTRNGGYTF.

The CDR3 coding sequence is TGTGCCAGTAGTATTGGGGGACAACAGCCCCAGCATTTT. It codes for CASSIGGQQPQHF. This chain joins TRBV19 and TRBJ1-5; tentative D call: TRBD1 (6 bases). CDR1 LNHDA and CDR2 SQIVND come from the germline V gene (reference sequence). The CDR3 loop spans 13 amino acids. Trimming pared 3 bases from V and 7 bases from J, leaving 10 bases between. Full variable domain (outside the CDR3, taken from reference TRBV19 and TRBJ1-5): DGGITQSPKYLFRKEGQNVTLSCEQNLNHDAMYWYRQDPGQGLRLIYYSQIVNDFQKGDIAEGYSVSREKKESFPLTVTSAQKNPTAFYLCASSIGGQQPQHFGDGTRLSIL.

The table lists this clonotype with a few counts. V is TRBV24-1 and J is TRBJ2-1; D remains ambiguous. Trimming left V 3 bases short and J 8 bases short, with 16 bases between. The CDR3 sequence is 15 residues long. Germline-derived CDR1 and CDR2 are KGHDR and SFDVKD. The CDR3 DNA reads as TGTGCCACCAGTGATCGGTCAGAGCGTTCGTATGAGCAGTTCTTC. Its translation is CATSDRSERSYEQFF.

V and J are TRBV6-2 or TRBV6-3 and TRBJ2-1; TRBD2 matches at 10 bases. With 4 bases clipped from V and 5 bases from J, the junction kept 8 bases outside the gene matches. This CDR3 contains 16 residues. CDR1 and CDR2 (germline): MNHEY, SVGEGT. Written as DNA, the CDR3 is TGTGCCAGCAGTTCCCCTCAGCGGGGGGGTCACAATGAGCAGTTCTTC. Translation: CASSSPQRGGHNEQFF.

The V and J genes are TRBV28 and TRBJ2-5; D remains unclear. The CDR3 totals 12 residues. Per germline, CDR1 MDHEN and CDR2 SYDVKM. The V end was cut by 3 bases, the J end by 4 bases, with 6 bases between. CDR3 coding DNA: TGTGCCAGCAGTTTGCCGTTAGAGACCCAGTACTTC. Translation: CASSLPLETQYF.

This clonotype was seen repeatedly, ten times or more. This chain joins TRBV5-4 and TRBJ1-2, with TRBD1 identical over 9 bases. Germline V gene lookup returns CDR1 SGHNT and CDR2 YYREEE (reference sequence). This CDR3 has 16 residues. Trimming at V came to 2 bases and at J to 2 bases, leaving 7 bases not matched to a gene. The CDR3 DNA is TGTGCCAGCAGCTTCTTGACAGGGGGTTCGAACTATGGCTACACCTTC. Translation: CASSFLTGGSNYGYTF.

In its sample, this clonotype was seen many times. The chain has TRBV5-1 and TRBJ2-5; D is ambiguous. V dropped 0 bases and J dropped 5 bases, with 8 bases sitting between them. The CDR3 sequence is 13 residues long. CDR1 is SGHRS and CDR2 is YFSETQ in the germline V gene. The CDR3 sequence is CASSLGQRETQYF. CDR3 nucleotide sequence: TGCGCCAGCAGCTTGGGGCAGAGGGAGACCCAGTACTTC.

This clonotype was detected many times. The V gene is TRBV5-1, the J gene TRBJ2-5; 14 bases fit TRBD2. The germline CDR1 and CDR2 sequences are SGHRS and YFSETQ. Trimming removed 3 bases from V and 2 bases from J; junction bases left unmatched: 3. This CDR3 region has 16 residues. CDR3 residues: CASSWRLAGGQETQYF. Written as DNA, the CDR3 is TGCGCCAGCAGCTGGCGACTAGCGGGAGGGCAAGAGACCCAGTACTTC.

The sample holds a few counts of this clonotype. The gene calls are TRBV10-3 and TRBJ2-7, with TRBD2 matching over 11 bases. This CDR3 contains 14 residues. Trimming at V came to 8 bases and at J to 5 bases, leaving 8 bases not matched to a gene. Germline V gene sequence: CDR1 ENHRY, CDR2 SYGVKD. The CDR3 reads CAIAKTSGGHEQYF. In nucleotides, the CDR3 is TGTGCCATCGCCAAAACTAGCGGGGGACACGAGCAGTACTTC.

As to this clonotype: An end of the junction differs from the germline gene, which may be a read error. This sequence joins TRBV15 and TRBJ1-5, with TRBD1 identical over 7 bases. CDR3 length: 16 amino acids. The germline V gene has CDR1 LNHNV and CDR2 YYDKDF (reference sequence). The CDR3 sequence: CATSSLTGSLGQLQHF. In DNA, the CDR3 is TGTGCCACCAGCAGCCTGACAGGGAGTTTAGGTCAGCTCCAGCATTTT.

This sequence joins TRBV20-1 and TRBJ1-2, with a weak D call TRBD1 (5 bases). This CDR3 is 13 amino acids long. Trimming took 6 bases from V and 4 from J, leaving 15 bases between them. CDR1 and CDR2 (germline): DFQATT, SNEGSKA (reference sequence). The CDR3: CSASPGVGYGYTF. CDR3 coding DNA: TGCAGTGCATCTCCGGGGGTCGGCTATGGCTACACCTTC.

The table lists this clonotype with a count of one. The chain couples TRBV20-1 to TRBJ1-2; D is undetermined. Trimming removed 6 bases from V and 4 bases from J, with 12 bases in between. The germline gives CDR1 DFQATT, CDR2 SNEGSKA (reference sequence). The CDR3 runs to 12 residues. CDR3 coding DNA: TGCAGTGCACCGGACGGCCTCTATGGCTACACCTTC. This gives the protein CSAPDGLYGYTF.

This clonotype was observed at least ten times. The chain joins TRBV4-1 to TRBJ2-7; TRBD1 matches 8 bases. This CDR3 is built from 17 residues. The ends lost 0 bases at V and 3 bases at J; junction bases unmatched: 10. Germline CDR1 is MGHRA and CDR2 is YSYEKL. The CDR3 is CASSQEGRTGLGYEQYF. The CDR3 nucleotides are TGCGCCAGCAGCCAAGAAGGGCGGACAGGGCTAGGCTACGAGCAGTACTTC.

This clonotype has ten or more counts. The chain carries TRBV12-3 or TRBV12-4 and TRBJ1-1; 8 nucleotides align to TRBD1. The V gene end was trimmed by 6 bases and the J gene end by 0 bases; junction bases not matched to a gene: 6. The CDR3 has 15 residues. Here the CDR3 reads CASRYRDRLNTEAFF. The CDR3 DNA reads TGTGCCAGCAGATACCGGGACAGGTTGAACACTGAAGCTTTCTTT.

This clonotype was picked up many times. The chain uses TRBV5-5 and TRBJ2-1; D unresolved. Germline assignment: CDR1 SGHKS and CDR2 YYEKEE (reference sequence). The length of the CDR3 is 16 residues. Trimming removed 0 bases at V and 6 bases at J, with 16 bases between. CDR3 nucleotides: TGTGCCAGCAGCTTGGTGGGTCAAGTTAGGGCCAATGAGCAGTTCTTC. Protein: CASSLVGQVRANEQFF.

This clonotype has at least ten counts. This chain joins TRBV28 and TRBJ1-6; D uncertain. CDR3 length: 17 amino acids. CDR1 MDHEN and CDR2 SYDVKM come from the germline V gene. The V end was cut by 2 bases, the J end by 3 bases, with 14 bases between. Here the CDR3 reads CASSLLRASDYNSPLHF. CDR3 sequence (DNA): TGTGCCAGCAGTTTACTAAGGGCTTCAGACTATAATTCACCCCTCCACTTT.

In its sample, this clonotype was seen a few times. CDR3 loop: CSTREGGYTF. CDR3 nucleotides: TGCAGCACCCGTGAGGGGGGCTACACCTTC. The chain joins TRBV29-1 to TRBJ1-2; weak D call: TRBD1 (5 bases). Trimming cost V 8 bases and J 8 bases, with 12 bases left between them. The CDR3 covers 10 residues. Germline lookup yields CDR1 SQVTM and CDR2 ANQGSEA.

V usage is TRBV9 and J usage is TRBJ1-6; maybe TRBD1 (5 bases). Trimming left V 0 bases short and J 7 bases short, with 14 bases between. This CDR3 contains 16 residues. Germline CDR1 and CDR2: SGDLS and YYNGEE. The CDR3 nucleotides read TGTGCCAGCAGCGTAGGATCAGGGAGTATGAATTCACCCCTCCACTTT. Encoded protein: CASSVGSGSMNSPLHF.

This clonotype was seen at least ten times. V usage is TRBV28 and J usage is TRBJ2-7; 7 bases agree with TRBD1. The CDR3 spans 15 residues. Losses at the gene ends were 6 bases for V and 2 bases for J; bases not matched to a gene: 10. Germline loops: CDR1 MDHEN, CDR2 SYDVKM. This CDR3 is CASSSIRGLPYEQYF. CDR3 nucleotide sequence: TGTGCCAGCAGCTCCATTAGGGGGCTACCCTACGAGCAGTACTTC.

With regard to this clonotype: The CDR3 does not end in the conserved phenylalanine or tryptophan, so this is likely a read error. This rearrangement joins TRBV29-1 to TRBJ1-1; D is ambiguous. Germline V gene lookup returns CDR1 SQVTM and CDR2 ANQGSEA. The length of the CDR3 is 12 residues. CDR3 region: CSVLGRRIEAFL. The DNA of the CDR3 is TGCAGTGTTCTCGGCCGGCGGATTGAAGCTTTCCTT.